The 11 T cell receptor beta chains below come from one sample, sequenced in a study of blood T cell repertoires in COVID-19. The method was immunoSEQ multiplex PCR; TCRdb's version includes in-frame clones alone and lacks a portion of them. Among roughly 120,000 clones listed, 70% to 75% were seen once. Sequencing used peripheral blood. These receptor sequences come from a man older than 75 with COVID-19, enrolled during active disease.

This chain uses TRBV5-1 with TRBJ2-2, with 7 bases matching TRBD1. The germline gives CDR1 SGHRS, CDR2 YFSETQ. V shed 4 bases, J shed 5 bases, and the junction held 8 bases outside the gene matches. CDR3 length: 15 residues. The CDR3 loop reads CASSQTGSRTGELFF. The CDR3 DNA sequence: TGCGCCAGCAGCCAGACAGGGTCACGGACCGGGGAGCTGTTTTTT. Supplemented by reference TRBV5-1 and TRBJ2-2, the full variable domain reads KAGVTQTPRYLIKTRGQQVTLSCSPISGHRSVSWYQQTPGQGLQFLFEYFSETQRNKGNFPGRFSGRQFSNSRSEMNVSTLELGDSALYLCASSQTGSRTGELFFGEGSRLTVL.

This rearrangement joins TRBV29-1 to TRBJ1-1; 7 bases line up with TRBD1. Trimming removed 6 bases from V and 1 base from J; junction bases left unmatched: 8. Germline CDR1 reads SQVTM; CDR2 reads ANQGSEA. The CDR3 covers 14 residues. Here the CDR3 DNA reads TGCAGCGTGAAAGTAGACAGGGCGAACACTGAAGCTTTCTTT. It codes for CSVKVDRANTEAFF.

CDR3 region: CASSIRHTDTQYF. Here the CDR3 DNA reads TGTGCCAGTAGTATTCGACACACAGATACGCAGTATTTT. The chain couples TRBV19 to TRBJ2-3, with D unresolved. Trimming stripped 3 bases from V and 2 bases from J, with 6 bases between. The length of the CDR3 is 13 residues. The germline V gene has CDR1 LNHDA and CDR2 SQIVND (reference sequence).

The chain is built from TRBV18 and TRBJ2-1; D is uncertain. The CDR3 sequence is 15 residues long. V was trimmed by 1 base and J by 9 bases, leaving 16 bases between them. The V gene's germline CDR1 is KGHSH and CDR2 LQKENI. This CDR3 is CASSPLPLGMREQFF. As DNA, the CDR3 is TGTGCCAGCTCACCACTGCCCCTAGGCATGCGTGAGCAGTTCTTC.

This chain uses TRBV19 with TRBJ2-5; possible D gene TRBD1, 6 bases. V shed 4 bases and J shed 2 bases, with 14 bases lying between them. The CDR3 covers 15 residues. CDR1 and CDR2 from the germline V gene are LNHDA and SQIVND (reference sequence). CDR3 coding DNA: TGTGCCAGTAGTAGGGGCAGGGGACCGCAAGAGACCCAGTACTTC. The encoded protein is CASSRGRGPQETQYF.

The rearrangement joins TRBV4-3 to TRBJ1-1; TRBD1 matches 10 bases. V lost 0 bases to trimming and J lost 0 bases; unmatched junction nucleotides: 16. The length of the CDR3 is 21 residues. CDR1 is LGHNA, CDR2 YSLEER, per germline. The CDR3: CASSQEWISATGGSMNTEAFF. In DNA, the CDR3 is TGCGCCAGCAGCCAAGAATGGATTTCCGCGACAGGGGGCTCAATGAACACTGAAGCTTTCTTT.

Here the CDR3 reads CASSSDSPYNEQFF. In nucleotides, the CDR3 is TGCGCCAGCAGCTCCGACAGCCCCTACAATGAGCAGTTCTTC. This chain connects TRBV5-1 to TRBJ2-1; a possible D gene is TRBD1 (5 bases). Trimming took off 3 bases at V and 2 bases at J, with 9 bases between the two ends. The germline gives CDR1 SGHRS, CDR2 YFSETQ. The CDR3 sequence is 14 residues long.

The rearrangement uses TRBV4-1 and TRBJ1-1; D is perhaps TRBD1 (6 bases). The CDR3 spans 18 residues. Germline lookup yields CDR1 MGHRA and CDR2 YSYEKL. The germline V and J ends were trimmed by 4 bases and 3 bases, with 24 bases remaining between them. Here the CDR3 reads CASSPLGTGPIGDTEAFF. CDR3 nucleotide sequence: TGCGCCAGCAGCCCCCTAGGAACAGGGCCGATTGGGGACACTGAAGCTTTCTTT.

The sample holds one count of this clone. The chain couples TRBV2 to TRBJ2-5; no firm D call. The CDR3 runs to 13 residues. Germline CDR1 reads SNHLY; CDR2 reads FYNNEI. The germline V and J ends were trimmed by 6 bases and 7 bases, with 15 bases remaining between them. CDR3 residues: CASSSSTLGTQYF. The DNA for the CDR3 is TGTGCCAGCAGCTCCTCGACGCTAGGGACCCAGTACTTC.

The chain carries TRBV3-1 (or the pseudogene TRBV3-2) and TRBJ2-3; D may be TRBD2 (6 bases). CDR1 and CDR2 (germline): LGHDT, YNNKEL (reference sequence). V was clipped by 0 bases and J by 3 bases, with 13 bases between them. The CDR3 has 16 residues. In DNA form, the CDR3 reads TGTGCCAGCAGCCAAGATCTAGGAGGGAGGACAGATACGCAGTATTTT. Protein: CASSQDLGGRTDTQYF.

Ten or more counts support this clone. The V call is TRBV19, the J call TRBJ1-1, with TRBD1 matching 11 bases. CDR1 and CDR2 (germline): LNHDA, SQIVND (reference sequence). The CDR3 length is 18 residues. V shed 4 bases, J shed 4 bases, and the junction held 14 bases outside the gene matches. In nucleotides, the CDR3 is TGTGCCAGTAGTACTAGGGACAGGGGGTTGGAGCGGCGCACTGAAGCTTTCTTT. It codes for CASSTRDRGLERRTEAFF.